Each of the 15 T cell receptor beta chains below was sequenced from the same sample in a study of tissue T cells after allogeneic stem cell transplantation. Time point in this sample: mouse harvest day 7 after allogeneic transplant. Tail vein injection delivered 10^7 T-cell-depleted bone marrow cells and 10^6 splenic CD5+ T cells. Here immunoSEQ multiplex PCR was the method, and the copy in TCRdb shows in-frame clones only, minus some. Here the sample spans 7,500 to 9,000 clones, under 55% being singletons. The sequencing input was skin. The receptors were sampled from a female BALB/c mouse given C57BL/6 T cells with graft-versus-host disease after an allogeneic hematopoietic cell transplant.

Notes on this clone: The gene symbols are mouse symbols. Sequencing ends 1 residue short of the CDR3 end; the germline J gene provides the rest. The genes are TRBV1 and TRBJ1-6; the match to TRBD1 covers 7 bases. TRBJ1-6 is an ORF for which the function is uncertain. This CDR3 comprises 14 residues. CDR1 NSQYPW and CDR2 LRSPGD come from the germline V gene (reference sequence). The V and J ends lost 4 bases and 7 bases, in that order; junction bases with no gene match: 4. The CDR3 bases that were read are TGCACCTGCAGTGAACAGGGGTGGAATTCGCCCCTCTAC. The encoded protein is CTCSEQGWNSPLY. The CDR3 in full is CTCSEQGWNSPLYF.

Note on this clone: Genes and germline come from the mouse. Read sequence stops 1 residue before the CDR3 end, and the germline J gene provides the missing end. V gene TRBV2 combines with J gene TRBJ1-4, with no clear D. Per germline, CDR1 LGHNA and CDR2 YSYQKL. The CDR3 spans 14 residues. The V end lost 0 bases, the J end lost 4 bases, and 6 bases lay between the germline ends. This CDR3 is CASSQDYSNERLFF. CDR3 DNA, as far as it was read: TGTGCCAGCAGCCAAGATTACAGCAACGAAAGATTATTT. The full variable domain, completed using reference TRBV2 and TRBJ1-4, is DPKIIQKPKYLVAVTGSEKILICEQYLGHNAMYWYRQSAKKPLEFMFSYSYQKLMDNQTASSRFQPQSSKKNHLDLQITALKPDDSATYFCASSQDYSNERLFFGHGTKLSVL.

This clone came up a few times. The gene symbols are mouse symbols. The read terminates 1 residue ahead of where the CDR3 ends, so the germline J gene completes it. The genes are TRBV13-3 and TRBJ2-7; TRBD1 matches at 9 bases. V shed 5 bases and J 1 base; nucleotides not matched to a gene: 4. Germline V CDR1 and CDR2: NNHDY, SYVADS. The CDR3 contains 14 residues. Incomplete CDR3 DNA: TGTGCCAGCAGAACGACAGGGGGGTCCTATGAACAGTAC. The encoded protein is CASRTTGGSYEQY. The complete CDR3 reads CASRTTGGSYEQYF.

Remarks on this clone: Gene names and germline match the mouse. Coverage ceases 1 residue before the CDR3 finishes, and the germline J gene fills in the end. The gene calls are TRBV26 and TRBJ1-6, with D unresolved. TRBJ1-6 is given ORF status, its function remaining uncertain. The CDR3 is 15 residues long. V was clipped by 4 bases and J by 0 bases, with 7 bases between them. Germline assignment: CDR1 KGHPV and CDR2 FQNQEV (reference sequence). CDR3 sequence: CASSRQNSYNSPLYF. The CDR3 DNA, read in part, is TGTGCCAGCAGTCGACAAAATTCCTATAATTCGCCCCTCTAC.

A note on this clone: The listed genes are named as in mouse. The read falls 1 residue short of the CDR3 end, and the missing part is taken from the germline J gene. This sequence joins TRBV31 and TRBJ2-1; 9 bases map to TRBD2. The junction had 4 bases not matched to a gene; V was cut back by 0 bases and J by 7 bases. Germline V gene data show CDR1 as GKSSPN and CDR2 as SITVG. The length of the CDR3 is 14 residues. The DNA read from the CDR3 is TGTGCCTGGAGTCTTGGGGGGGCGCGAGCTGAGCAGTTC. Translation: CAWSLGGARAEQF. The complete CDR3 reads CAWSLGGARAEQFF. Based on the CDR3 plus reference TRBV31 and TRBJ2-1, the full variable domain is AQTIHQWPVAEIKAVGSPLSLGCTIKGKSSPNLYWYWQATGGTLQQLFYSITVGQVESVVQLNLSASRPKDDQFILSTEKLLLSHSGFYLCAWSLGGARAEQFFGPGTRLTVL.

Concerning this clone itself: The germline and genes are mouse ones. The CDR3 DNA, read in part, is TGTGCCAGCAGTCTGGGACAGGGTGGCTCCGACTACACC. The encoded protein is CASSLGQGGSDYT. The complete CDR3 sequence is CASSLGQGGSDYTF. The rearrangement joins TRBV26 to TRBJ1-2, with TRBD1 matching 8 bases. The read ends 1 residue early relative to the CDR3; the germline J gene fills the gap. Germline assignment: CDR1 KGHPV and CDR2 FQNQEV (reference sequence). CDR3 length: 14 residues. V was pared by 2 bases and J by 4 bases, with 3 bases of the junction left unmatched.

A word on this clone: Mouse gene names apply. The DNA ends 1 residue before the CDR3 does, and the rest of the CDR3 is filled in from the germline J gene. The V gene is TRBV31, the J gene TRBJ2-4, with D maybe TRBD2 (7 bases). Per germline, CDR1 GKSSPN and CDR2 SITVG. CDR3 length equals 14 residues. V was trimmed by 0 bases and J by 3 bases, leaving 10 bases between them. The CDR3 loop reads CAWSLEGGQNTLYF. The CDR3 DNA, read in part, is TGTGCCTGGAGTCTAGAGGGGGGCCAAAACACCTTGTAC.

This clone was seen a handful of times. All gene names here are mouse names. The read stops 1 residue short of the end of the CDR3; the missing end is completed from the germline J gene. The chain couples TRBV26 to TRBJ1-1; no clear D gene. V was pared by 0 bases and J by 5 bases, with 7 bases between. CDR1 KGHPV and CDR2 FQNQEV come from the germline V gene (reference sequence). This CDR3 has 13 amino acids. CDR3 residues: CASSLSTQTEVFF. The part of the CDR3 DNA that was read is TGTGCCAGCAGTCTGTCGACACAGACAGAAGTCTTC.

This clone has only a few counts. Genes and germline are mouse. CDR3 sequence reads: CASSLAGGSGNTLYF. The sequenced part of the CDR3 DNA is TGTGCCAGCAGTCTGGCAGGGGGTTCTGGAAATACGCTCTAT. The chain employs TRBV26 and TRBJ1-3; 7 bases are shared with TRBD1. The read terminates 1 residue before the CDR3 end, so the remaining end is supplied by the germline J gene. With 2 bases clipped from V and 0 bases from J, the junction kept 1 base outside the gene matches. From germline, CDR1 is KGHPV and CDR2 FQNQEV (reference sequence). This CDR3 comprises 15 residues.

Details on this clone: Mouse gene names and germline throughout. Sequencing ends 1 residue short of the CDR3 end; the germline J gene provides the rest. The chain combines TRBV3 with TRBJ2-2; TRBD2 agrees at 9 bases. The germline gives CDR1 SNHLY, CDR2 FYNGKV (reference sequence). CDR3 length equals 16 residues. V gave up 5 bases and J gave up 2 bases; unmatched junction bases: 6. The sequenced CDR3 bases are TGTGCCAGCAGCACCCGGACTGGGGTCAACACCGGGCAGCTCTAC. This encodes CASSTRTGVNTGQLY. The full CDR3 is CASSTRTGVNTGQLYF. The variable domain in full, completed from reference TRBV3 and TRBJ2-2, reads GPKVLQIPSHQIIDMGQMVTLNCDPVSNHLYFYWYKQILGQQMEFLVNFYNGKVMEKSKLFKDQFSVERPDGSYFTLKIQPTALEDSAVYFCASSTRTGVNTGQLYFGEGSKLTVL.

This clone was observed a few times. Germline and genes here are mouse. Sequencing ends 1 residue short of the CDR3 end; the germline J gene provides the rest. The rearrangement uses TRBV20 and TRBJ1-1; no firm D call. V was shortened by 1 base and J by 0 bases, with 3 bases between the two germline ends. This CDR3 spans 12 amino acids. Germline lookup yields CDR1 GFQATS and CDR2 STVNSAI. Here the CDR3 reads CGARATNTEVFF. The covered CDR3 bases are TGTGGTGCTAGGGCAACAAACACAGAAGTCTTC.

The table lists this clone with a few counts. Genes here carry mouse names. The CDR3 extends 1 residue past the end of the read, so its final part is completed from the germline J gene. V usage is TRBV3 and J usage is TRBJ2-5; 11 positions match TRBD2. This CDR3 has 14 residues. V shed 5 bases and J 4 bases; nucleotides not matched to a gene: 2. CDR1 SNHLY and CDR2 FYNGKV come from the germline V gene (reference sequence). The CDR3 bases that were read are TGTGCCAGCAGCCCGGACTGGGGGGAAGACACCCAGTAC. Translation: CASSPDWGEDTQY. Given in full, the CDR3 is CASSPDWGEDTQYF.

As regards this clone: Mouse gene names and germline throughout. With the read ending 1 residue before the CDR3 end, the germline J gene is used to fill in that end. This sequence joins TRBV15 and TRBJ2-5; 9 positions match TRBD1. CDR1 SGHND and CDR2 FRSKSL come from the germline V gene. V dropped 7 bases and J dropped 5; count of bases not matched to a gene: 4. This CDR3 region has 13 residues. The CDR3 sequence is CASNTGGRDTQYF. CDR3 DNA, as far as it was read: TGTGCCAGCAATACAGGGGGCAGAGACACCCAGTAC.

Concerning this clone: The genes and germline here are from mouse. The read terminates 1 residue before the CDR3 end, so the remaining end is supplied by the germline J gene. The chain combines TRBV26 with TRBJ1-3; the D gene is possibly TRBD1 (5 bases). The germline V gene encodes CDR1 KGHPV and CDR2 FQNQEV (reference sequence). There are 15 residues in the CDR3. Trimming shortened V by 3 bases and J by 0 bases, and 9 bases separated the two germline ends. The sequenced part of the CDR3 DNA is TGTGCCAGCAGTCTAGGGGCGAATTCTGGAAATACGCTCTAT. The encoded protein is CASSLGANSGNTLY. The complete CDR3 sequence is CASSLGANSGNTLYF. Full variable domain (remainder filled in from reference TRBV26 and TRBJ1-3): NSKVIQTPRYLVKGQGQKAKMRCIPEKGHPVVFWYQQNKNNEFKFLINFQNQEVLQQIDMTEKRFSAECPSNSPCSLEIQSSEAGDSALYLCASSLGANSGNTLYFGEGSRLIVV.

Comments on this clone: The genes are named according to mouse. The read ends 1 residue before the CDR3 terminus; that terminus is restored from the germline J gene. The genes are TRBV23 and TRBJ2-7; TRBD1 is taken as the D call from the table, unchecked against the DNA. Germline V lookup: CDR1 KGHTA, CDR2 FQNQQP. The CDR3 has 15 amino acids. CDR3 bases read: TGCTCCAGCAGTCAATCGAAGCAGGGGCGGGGGGAACAGTAC. It specifies CSSSQSKQGRGEQY. The CDR3 as a whole reads CSSSQSKQGRGEQYF.